This is a list of T cell receptor beta chains from one sample in a study of blood T cells in healthy people across ages. From the 5' RACE reads, TCRdb called clonotypes with MiXCR, one entry per CDR3 protein. The repertoire includes 1.5 million to 2 million distinct CDR3 sequences, 39% of them detected once, and about 23% sits in the top ten. The sequencing input was blood. The receptors come from a human donor in good health. CDR3s include the opening cysteine and the closing phenylalanine or tryptophan. Fields, in order: J gene, V gene, clone size, D gene, CDR3 length, CDR3 DNA, CDR3 protein. D genes are given only for firm matches. Size is omitted from some rows. Given values are once, few, many or a class for expanded clones.

J gene: TRBJ2-5; V gene: TRBV6-5; clone size: .; D gene: .; CDR3 length: 13; CDR3 DNA: TGTGCCAGCAGTTATTTAGCGAAAGAGACCCAGTACTTC; CDR3 protein: CASSYLAKETQYF
J gene: TRBJ2-5; V gene: TRBV5-1; clone size: .; D gene: TRBD2; CDR3 length: 18; CDR3 DNA: TGCGCCAGCAGCTTGATGCCTAGCGGGGGGGGCGAAGGGGAGACCCAGTACTTC; CDR3 protein: CASSLMPSGGGEGETQYF
J gene: TRBJ2-3; V gene: TRBV12-3/TRBV12-4; clone size: .; D gene: TRBD1; CDR3 length: 18; CDR3 DNA: TGTGCCAGCAAGTTTTGGACAGGGGGCTTCAAAAGCACAGATACGCAGTATTTT; CDR3 protein: CASKFWTGGFKSTDTQYF
J gene: TRBJ2-1; V gene: TRBV4-2; clone size: .; D gene: .; CDR3 length: 18; CDR3 DNA: TGTGCCAGCAGCCAGGATAATTACAGGGCCGGGACTTTCAATGAGCAGTTCTTC; CDR3 protein: CASSQDNYRAGTFNEQFF
J gene: TRBJ2-7; V gene: TRBV15; clone size: .; D gene: TRBD2; CDR3 length: 15; CDR3 DNA: TGTGCCACCAGCAGAGATCAGGGAGGGAGGTACGAGCAGTACTTC; CDR3 protein: CATSRDQGGRYEQYF
J gene: TRBJ2-1; V gene: TRBV5-1; clone size: few; D gene: TRBD1; CDR3 length: 16; CDR3 DNA: TGCGCCAGCCGGCGATTGACAGGGGGTCTCGACAATGAGCAGTTCTTC; CDR3 protein: CASRRLTGGLDNEQFF
J gene: TRBJ2-6; V gene: TRBV28; clone size: few; D gene: TRBD2; CDR3 length: 18; CDR3 DNA: TGTGCCGGCAGTTTGCGGGGGGAGTACCTCTCTGGGGCCAACGTCCTGACTTTC; CDR3 protein: CAGSLRGEYLSGANVLTF
J gene: TRBJ2-7; V gene: TRBV5-1; clone size: few; D gene: .; CDR3 length: 15; CDR3 DNA: TGCGCCAGCAGCTTGTTATCAGGGCCTACCTACGAGCAGTACTTC; CDR3 protein: CASSLLSGPTYEQYF
J gene: TRBJ1-2; V gene: TRBV3-1; clone size: .; D gene: .; CDR3 length: 16; CDR3 DNA: TGTGCCAGCAGCCAGGAAGGGAGTGCGCGCCCCGATGGCTACACCTTC; CDR3 protein: CASSQEGSARPDGYTF
J gene: TRBJ1-1; V gene: TRBV6-6; clone size: few; D gene: .; CDR3 length: 15; CDR3 DNA: TGTGCCAGCGGCCGTCCCTTGAGCGGGCACACTGAAGCTTTCTTT; CDR3 protein: CASGRPLSGHTEAFF
J gene: TRBJ2-7; V gene: TRBV9; clone size: many; D gene: .; CDR3 length: 12; CDR3 DNA: TGTGCCAGCAGCGCACAGGGCTACGAGCAGTACTTC; CDR3 protein: CASSAQGYEQYF
J gene: TRBJ2-5; V gene: TRBV5-1; clone size: few; D gene: .; CDR3 length: 15; CDR3 DNA: TGTGCCAGCAGCCCCGAAGTGGAGGAACAAGAGACCCAGTACTTC; CDR3 protein: CASSPEVEEQETQYF
J gene: TRBJ2-7; V gene: TRBV12-3/TRBV12-4; clone size: .; D gene: .; CDR3 length: 13; CDR3 DNA: TGTGCCAGCAGACCGGGACCAACCTACGAGCAGTACTTC; CDR3 protein: CASRPGPTYEQYF
J gene: TRBJ1-2; V gene: TRBV2; clone size: few; D gene: .; CDR3 length: 14; CDR3 DNA: TGTGCCAGCACCCCTACACCATTCTCCTATGGCTACACCTTC; CDR3 protein: CASTPTPFSYGYTF
J gene: TRBJ2-7; V gene: TRBV5-6; clone size: .; D gene: .; CDR3 length: 12; CDR3 DNA: TGTGCCAGCAGCCTACCTATGGCGGAGCAGTACTTC; CDR3 protein: CASSLPMAEQYF
J gene: TRBJ1-1; V gene: TRBV7-2; clone size: .; D gene: .; CDR3 length: 16; CDR3 DNA: TGTGCCAGCACCAACCGTCCAAACTTGGGGAACACTGAAGCTTTCTTT; CDR3 protein: CASTNRPNLGNTEAFF
J gene: TRBJ1-4; V gene: TRBV7-9; clone size: many; D gene: .; CDR3 length: 11; CDR3 DNA: TGTGCCAGCAGTTCGCTTGAAAAACTGTTTTTT; CDR3 protein: CASSSLEKLFF
J gene: TRBJ1-2; V gene: TRBV24-1; clone size: .; D gene: .; CDR3 length: 13; CDR3 DNA: TGTGCCACCAGTGATTTCATCGGTAGTGGCTACACCTTC; CDR3 protein: CATSDFIGSGYTF
J gene: TRBJ1-2; V gene: TRBV6-5; clone size: .; D gene: TRBD1; CDR3 length: 14; CDR3 DNA: TGTGCCAGCAGGGGGACAGGAACCTTCTATGGCTACACCTTC; CDR3 protein: CASRGTGTFYGYTF
J gene: TRBJ1-1; V gene: TRBV5-5; clone size: few; D gene: TRBD1; CDR3 length: 16; CDR3 DNA: TGTGCCAGCAGCTACCGACCGGGACAGGGGTACACTGAAGCTTTCTTT; CDR3 protein: CASSYRPGQGYTEAFF
J gene: TRBJ2-3; V gene: TRBV3-1; clone size: few; D gene: .; CDR3 length: 13; CDR3 DNA: TGTGCCAGCAGCCAGGCGACCGTAGATACGCAGTATTTT; CDR3 protein: CASSQATVDTQYF
J gene: TRBJ2-7; V gene: TRBV5-1; clone size: few; D gene: TRBD1; CDR3 length: 15; CDR3 DNA: TGCGCCAACAGCCCAACGACAGGGTTCGAATACGAGCAGTACTTC; CDR3 protein: CANSPTTGFEYEQYF